This T cell receptor beta chain was sequenced during a study of neoadjuvant anti-PD-1 for oral cavity cancer. For the study at large: Patients without progression received a fourth nivolumab dose around day 43, then surgical resection on days 50-56. The study, taken as a whole, reports: Higher pretreatment Treg/Th17 ratios tracked higher pretreatment blood clonality. After neoadjuvant nivolumab, PBMC T cell clonality was significantly higher in non-responders than responders.

Most PBMC samples had approximately 470 ng input DNA in six replicates. Libraries were prepared by immunoSEQ multiplex PCR; TCRdb keeps only in-frame clonotypes and omits some of them. The repertoire consists of under 85,000 clones, with 84% occurring once and the leading ten covering roughly 3%. The CDR3 length is 10 residues. Trimming pared 5 bases from V and 8 bases from J, leaving 6 bases between. Germline CDR1 MDHEN, CDR2 SYDVKM. On this clone itself: Its antigen remains unknown.

This material consisted of PBMCs, taken before nivolumab (anti-PD-1) treatment. This receptor was obtained from a person between 35 and 79 years old with oral cavity squamous cell carcinoma. The chain couples TRBV28 to TRBJ1-1, with no clear D. The CDR3 spells CASSRFEAFF. CDR3 DNA sequence: TGTGCCAGCAGTCGGTTCGAAGCTTTCTTT.